This entry features one T cell receptor (beta chain) sequence. Its specificity is not known. TCR beta libraries were prepared from cDNA with unique molecular identifiers. TCRdb itself ran the PCR reads through MiXCR, one entry per CDR3 protein. The sample includes 750,000 to 950,000 distinct CDR3 sequences, roughly 50% of them seen just once. Trimming took off 2 bases at V and 14 bases at J, with 17 bases between the two ends. CDR1 and CDR2 from the germline V gene are MNHNY and SVGAGI (reference sequence). This CDR3 contains 13 residues. This specimen comes from a study of post-analysis software for immune sequencing data. Across the whole study: The cohort encompassed relapsing-remitting, secondary progressive and progressive-relapsing multiple sclerosis disease courses. Study-level points and caveats: With F measure, samples from one preparation batch clustered together strongly. There was significantly lower normalized Chao1 diversity in multiple sclerosis patients than in controls. Five or six TRBV segments were more frequent in patients than controls; TRBV5-6, TRBV5-1 and TRBV20-1 belonged to this group.

Sequencing used blood. The chain joins TRBV6-6 to TRBJ2-3; D is uncertain. This TCR was recovered from a girl aged 5-17 years with multiple sclerosis. CDR3 residues: CASSYADGDRGYF. As DNA, the CDR3 is TGTGCCAGCAGTTACGCAGACGGAGACCGAGGGTATTTT.